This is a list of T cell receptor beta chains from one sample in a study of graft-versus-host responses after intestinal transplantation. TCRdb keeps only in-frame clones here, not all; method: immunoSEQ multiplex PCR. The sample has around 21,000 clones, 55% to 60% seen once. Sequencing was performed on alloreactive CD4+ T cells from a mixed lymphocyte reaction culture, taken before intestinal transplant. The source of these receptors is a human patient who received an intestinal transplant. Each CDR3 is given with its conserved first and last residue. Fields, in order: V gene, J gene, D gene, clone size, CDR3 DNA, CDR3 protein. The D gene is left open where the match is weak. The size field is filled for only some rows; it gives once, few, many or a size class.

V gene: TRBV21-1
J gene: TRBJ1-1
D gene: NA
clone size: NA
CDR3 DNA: TGTGCCAGCAGCAAAGAGACAGCTGGAAACACTGAAGCTTTCTTT
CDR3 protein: CASSKETAGNTEAFF

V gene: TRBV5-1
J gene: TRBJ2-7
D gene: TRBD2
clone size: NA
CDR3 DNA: TGCGCCAGCAGCTTCGGGACTAGCTGGGAGCAGTACTTC
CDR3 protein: CASSFGTSWEQYF

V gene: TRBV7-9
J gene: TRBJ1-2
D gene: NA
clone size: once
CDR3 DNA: TGTGCCAGCAGCTTTTCCTTCCAGGGCAACTATGGCTACACCTTC
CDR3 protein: CASSFSFQGNYGYTF

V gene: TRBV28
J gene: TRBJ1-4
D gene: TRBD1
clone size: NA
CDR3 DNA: TGTGCCAGCAGTGCCTCGGGACAGGGGAGGGAAAAACTGTTTTTT
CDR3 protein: CASSASGQGREKLFF

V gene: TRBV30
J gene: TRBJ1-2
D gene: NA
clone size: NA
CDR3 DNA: TGTGCCTGGAGTTTCGGGATCTATGGCTACACCTTC
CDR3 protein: CAWSFGIYGYTF

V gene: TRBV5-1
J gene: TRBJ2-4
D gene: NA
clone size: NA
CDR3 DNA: TGCGCCAGCAGCCTTCAAACCGACAGACACATTCAGTACTTC
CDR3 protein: CASSLQTDRHIQYF

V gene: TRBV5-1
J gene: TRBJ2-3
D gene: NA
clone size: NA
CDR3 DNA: TGCGCCAGCAGCCCGGACGGCGCGGGCCCAGATACGCAGTATTTT
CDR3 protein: CASSPDGAGPDTQYF

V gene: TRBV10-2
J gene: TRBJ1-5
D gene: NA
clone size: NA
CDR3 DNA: TGCGCCAGCAGTCGGGGGAATCAGCCCCAGCATTTT
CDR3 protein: CASSRGNQPQHF

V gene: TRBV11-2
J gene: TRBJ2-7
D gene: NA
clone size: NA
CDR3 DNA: TGTGCCAGCAGCTTAACGGCAGGCTCCTACGAGCAGTACTTC
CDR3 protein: CASSLTAGSYEQYF

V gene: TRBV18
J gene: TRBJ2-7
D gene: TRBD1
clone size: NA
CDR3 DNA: TGTGCCAGCTCACCTACCGGGACAGGGGCGTCCGAGCAGTACTTC
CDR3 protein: CASSPTGTGASEQYF

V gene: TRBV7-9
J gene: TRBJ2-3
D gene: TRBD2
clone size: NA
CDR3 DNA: TGTGCCAGCAGCCTGAGACTAGCGGGCACAGATACGCAGTATTTT
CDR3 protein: CASSLRLAGTDTQYF

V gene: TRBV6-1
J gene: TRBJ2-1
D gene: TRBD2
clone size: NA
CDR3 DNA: TGTGCCAGCAGTGGGACTAGAAGTAGGTCCTACAATGAGCAGTTCTTC
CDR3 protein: CASSGTRSRSYNEQFF

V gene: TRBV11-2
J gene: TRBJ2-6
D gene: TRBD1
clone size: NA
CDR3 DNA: TGTGCCAGCAGCTTAGGATGGGACAGGGGCGCAGGGGCCAACGTCCTGACTTTC
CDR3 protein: CASSLGWDRGAGANVLTF

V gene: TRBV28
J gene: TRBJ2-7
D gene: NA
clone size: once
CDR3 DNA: TGTGCCAGCAGTCCCAGAGGTTATCACTACGAGCAGTACTTC
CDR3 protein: CASSPRGYHYEQYF

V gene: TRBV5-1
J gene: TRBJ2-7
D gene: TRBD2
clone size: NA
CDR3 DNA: TGCGCCAGCAGCTTCACCGGACTAGCGGGCGAGCAGTACTTC
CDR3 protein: CASSFTGLAGEQYF

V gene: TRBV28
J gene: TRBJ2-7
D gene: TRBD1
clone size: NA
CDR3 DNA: TGTGCCAGCAGTTTCCGGCGGGGACAGGGGAACTACGAGCAGTACTTC
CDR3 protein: CASSFRRGQGNYEQYF

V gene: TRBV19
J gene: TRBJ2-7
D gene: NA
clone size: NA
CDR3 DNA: TGTGCCAGTAGTGGGCAGGGGCCCAGCGAGCAGTACTTC
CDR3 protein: CASSGQGPSEQYF

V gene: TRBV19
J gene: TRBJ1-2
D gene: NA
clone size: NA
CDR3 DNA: TGTGCCAGTAGTATAGCACAGACTAACTATGGCTACACCTTC
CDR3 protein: CASSIAQTNYGYTF

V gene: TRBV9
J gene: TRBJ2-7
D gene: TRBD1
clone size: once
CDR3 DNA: TGTGCCAGCAGCATGACAGGGGGCACCTACGAGCAGTACTTC
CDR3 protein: CASSMTGGTYEQYF

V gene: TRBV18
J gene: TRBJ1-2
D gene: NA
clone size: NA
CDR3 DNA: TGTGCCAGCTCACCACAGGAGAACTATGGCTACACCTTC
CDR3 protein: CASSPQENYGYTF

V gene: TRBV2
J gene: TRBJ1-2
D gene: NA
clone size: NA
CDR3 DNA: TGTGCCAGCACCAGGATTGGGTACTATGGCTACACCTTC
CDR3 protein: CASTRIGYYGYTF

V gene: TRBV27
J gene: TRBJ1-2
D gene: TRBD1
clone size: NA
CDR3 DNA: TGTGCCAGCAGCCCCGGGGACAGTCTGGTATCTGGCTACACCTTC
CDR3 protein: CASSPGDSLVSGYTF

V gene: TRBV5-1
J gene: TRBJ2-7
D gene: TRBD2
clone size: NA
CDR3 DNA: TGCGCCAGCAGCTTAACGGGAGGATACGAGCAGTACTTC
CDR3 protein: CASSLTGGYEQYF

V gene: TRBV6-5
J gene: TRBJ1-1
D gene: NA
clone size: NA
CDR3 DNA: TGTGCCAGCAGTTACTCGAGGCAGGGCACTGAAGCTTTCTTT
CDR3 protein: CASSYSRQGTEAFF

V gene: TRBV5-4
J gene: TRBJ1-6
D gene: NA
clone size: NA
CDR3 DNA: TGTGCCAGCAGCTTGGGGGGCGGCTCCTATAATTCACCCCTCCACTTT
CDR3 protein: CASSLGGGSYNSPLHF

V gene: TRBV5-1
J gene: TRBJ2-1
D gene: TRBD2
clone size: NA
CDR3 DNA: TGCGCCAGCAGCTTACTAGCGGGACCCTACAATGAGCAGTTCTTC
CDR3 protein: CASSLLAGPYNEQFF

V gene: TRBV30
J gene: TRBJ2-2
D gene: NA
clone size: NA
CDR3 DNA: TGTGCCTGGAGAGAACCGGGACTCATCACCGGGGAGCTGTTTTTT
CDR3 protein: CAWREPGLITGELFF

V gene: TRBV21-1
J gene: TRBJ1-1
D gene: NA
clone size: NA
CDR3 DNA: TGTGCCAGCAGCCCCCGAGGGGGACAGCCCACCATGAACACTGAAGCTTTCTTT
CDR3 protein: CASSPRGGQPTMNTEAFF

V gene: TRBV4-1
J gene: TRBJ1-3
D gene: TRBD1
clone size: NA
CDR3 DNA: TGCGCCAGCAGCCGCACAGGGACAGCGGACACCATATATTTT
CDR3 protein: CASSRTGTADTIYF

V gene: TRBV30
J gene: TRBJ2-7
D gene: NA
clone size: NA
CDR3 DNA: TGTGCCTGGAGCCTCAAGGTGGCCGGGAAGCTGGGCGAGCAGTACTTC
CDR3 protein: CAWSLKVAGKLGEQYF

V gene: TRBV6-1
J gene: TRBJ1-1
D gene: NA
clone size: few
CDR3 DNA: TGTGCCAGCAGCAGGAACCTGAACACTGAAGCTTTCTTT
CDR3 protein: CASSRNLNTEAFF

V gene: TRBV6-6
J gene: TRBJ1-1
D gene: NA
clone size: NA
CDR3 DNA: TGTGCCTCTAAGGTACACCTAGCCATGAACACTGAAGCTTTCTTT
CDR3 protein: CASKVHLAMNTEAFF

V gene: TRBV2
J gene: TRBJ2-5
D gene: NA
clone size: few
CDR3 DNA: TGTGCCAGCAGCCCCGGCCGGGGACATGTAGAGACCCAGTACTTC
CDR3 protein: CASSPGRGHVETQYF

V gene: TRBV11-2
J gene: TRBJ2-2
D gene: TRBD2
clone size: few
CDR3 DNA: TGTGCCAGCAGCTTTTTCAGCGGGAGGGCCTGGGACACCGGGGAGCTGTTTTTT
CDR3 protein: CASSFFSGRAWDTGELFF

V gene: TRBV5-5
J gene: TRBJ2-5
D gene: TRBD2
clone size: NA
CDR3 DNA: TGTGCCAGCAGCTTGGTGCGGGGGAAAGAGACCCAGTACTTC
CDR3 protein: CASSLVRGKETQYF

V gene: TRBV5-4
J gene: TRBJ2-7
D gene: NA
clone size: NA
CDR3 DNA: TGTGCCAGCAGCCGAGGGTGGGGGGTGCAGGCCTACGAGCAGTACTTC
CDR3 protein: CASSRGWGVQAYEQYF

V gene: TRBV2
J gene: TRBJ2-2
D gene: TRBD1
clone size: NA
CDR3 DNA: TGTGCCAGCAGTCAACAGGGGACCGGGGAGCTGTTTTTT
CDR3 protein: CASSQQGTGELFF

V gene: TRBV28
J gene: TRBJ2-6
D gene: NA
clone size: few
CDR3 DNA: TGTGCCAGCCTACGTGGTGGGAACCCGGGGTCTGGGGCCAACGTCCTGACTTTC
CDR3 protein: CASLRGGNPGSGANVLTF

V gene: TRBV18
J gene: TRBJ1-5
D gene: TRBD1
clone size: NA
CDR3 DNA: TGTGCCAGCTCACCGGGACAGTCGAGGCAGCCCCAGCATTTT
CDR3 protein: CASSPGQSRQPQHF

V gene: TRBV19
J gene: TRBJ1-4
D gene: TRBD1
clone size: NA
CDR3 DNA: TGTGCCAGTAGTATCCGACAGGGAAATGAAAAACTGTTTTTT
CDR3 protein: CASSIRQGNEKLFF